This TCR beta chain appears in the sequencing data of a study of PD-L1 blockade in urothelial cancer. Study-wide background: Atezolizumab 1,200 mg was given intravenously every 3 weeks, starting 2014. Males with bladder-origin urothelial cancer made up about 90% of the roughly 29 patients. General study points: A pretreatment blood TCR clonality that fell below the median predicted better progression-free and overall survival.

Clones were read by immunoSEQ multiplex PCR, and TCRdb kept only the in-frame ones, dropping some. This sample has tens of thousands of clones; around 88% occur once, and the top ten carry just under 15%. In this sample, this clone turned up many times. Its antigen is undetermined. The time point: pretreatment peripheral blood. V was clipped by 3 bases and J by 6 bases, with 12 bases between them. CDR3 length equals 14 residues. CDR1 and CDR2 (germline): LGHNA, YNFKEQ. The chain is built from TRBV4-2 and TRBJ1-5; no definite D call. The receptor was derived from a man aged 60-69 years with urothelial cancer. The sample in question was PBMCs, obtained around atezolizumab (anti-PD-L1) treatment. The chain's CDR3 is CASSQGGRSQPQHF. Here the CDR3 DNA reads TGTGCCAGCAGCCAGGGAGGCCGGTCTCAGCCCCAGCATTTT.